The TCR beta chain under discussion was sequenced for a study of T-cell memory formation after mild COVID-19. This CDR3 is built from 13 residues. CDR1 is DFQATT and CDR2 is SNEGSKA in the germline V gene (reference sequence). The V and J ends lost 1 base and 5 bases respectively, with 11 bases between them. This clonotype was picked up a small number of times. Via MiXCR, TCRdb re-called the 5' RACE reads, giving one row per CDR3 protein. The profile shows 200,000 to 250,000 distinct CDR3 sequences, around 9.1% of them singletons. Specimen: PBMCs or a T cell subset sorted from them (not recorded which). The source of this sequence is a man between 18 and 35 years old who had mild COVID-19 (a few samples of this study predate the infection). Cell type and time point are not known. The chain combines TRBV20-1 with TRBJ2-5; D is perhaps TRBD1 or TRBD2 (5 bases each). This CDR3 is CSARVGALETQYF. The CDR3 nucleotides are TGCAGTGCTAGAGTCGGGGCTCTGGAGACCCAGTACTTC.